These 29 T cell receptor beta chains were sequenced from one sample in a study of shared clonotypes between healthy human individuals. Assay: immunoSEQ multiplex PCR; the TCRdb copy retains only in-frame clones and omits some. The top ten clones hold less than 1.5% of a sample with 950,000 to 1,300,000 clones, 65% to 80% of them seen once. Sequences were obtained from memory CD4+ T cells sorted from blood. This sample's subset: CD45RA-negative fraction. Receptor source: a young man in good health.

The chain recombines TRBV29-1 with TRBJ1-2; D is uncertain. V lost 1 base to trimming and J lost 5 bases, with 8 bases between them. The CDR3 loop spans 12 amino acids. CDR1 SQVTM and CDR2 ANQGSEA come from the germline V gene. CDR3 region: CSVEVWGYGYTF. The CDR3, as DNA: TGCAGCGTTGAAGTTTGGGGATATGGCTACACCTTC.

The rearrangement joins TRBV28 to TRBJ2-7; D may be TRBD2 (5 bases). From germline, CDR1 is MDHEN and CDR2 SYDVKM. The CDR3 loop spans 12 amino acids. The V end was cut by 8 bases, the J end by 3 bases, with 11 bases between. CDR3 sequence: CASSSGLYEQYF. The CDR3 region has the DNA TGTGCCAGCTCTTCAGGACTCTACGAGCAGTACTTC.

This clone was picked up a small number of times. The CDR3 loop is CASSVSWASNTGELFF. In DNA, the CDR3 is TGTGCCAGCAGCGTCAGCTGGGCTTCGAACACCGGGGAGCTGTTTTTT. V and J are TRBV7-2 and TRBJ2-2; no clear D. There are 16 residues in the CDR3. The germline V gene has CDR1 SGHTA and CDR2 FQGNSA. V lost 5 bases and J 0 bases, leaving 13 bases between the germline ends.

V usage is TRBV27 and J usage is TRBJ2-3, with D perhaps TRBD1 or TRBD2 (5 bases each). Germline lookup yields CDR1 MNHEY and CDR2 SMNVEV (reference sequence). CDR3 length: 14 amino acids. Between the trimmed V and J ends, which lost 2 bases and 2 bases, there was a span of 8 bases. The CDR3 nucleotides are TGTGCCAGCAGTTTAGGGGGATTCACAGATACGCAGTATTTT. Protein: CASSLGGFTDTQYF.

The chain recombines TRBV7-2 with TRBJ2-7, with 7 bases that match TRBD2. The CDR3 totals 15 residues. Unmatched junction bases numbered 5, after V lost 1 base and J lost 2 bases. The germline CDR1 and CDR2 sequences are SGHTA and FQGNSA. This CDR3 reads CASSLDTRGTYEQYF. CDR3 coding DNA: TGTGCCAGCAGCTTAGATACGCGGGGGACCTACGAGCAGTACTTC.

The rearrangement uses TRBV6-1 and TRBJ1-3; 8 bases match TRBD1. The germline CDR1 and CDR2 sequences are MNHNS and SASEGT. The J segment lost 4 bases and the V segment lost 1 base, leaving 3 bases of the junction unmatched. CDR3 length equals 15 residues. In DNA form, the CDR3 reads TGTGCCAGCAGTGAAGGGACAGGGTACGGAAACACCATATATTTT. Its protein is CASSEGTGYGNTIYF.

This clone appeared once. The sample contains more than one DNA sequence encoding this CDR3. The genes are TRBV5-1 and TRBJ2-1; D unclear. Trimming removed 1 base at V and 5 bases at J, with 4 bases between. The CDR3 contains 12 residues. Germline values: CDR1 SGHRS, CDR2 YFSETQ. The CDR3 region is CASSLTDNEQFF. The CDR3 DNA reads as TGCGCCAGCAGCTTGACAGACAATGAGCAGTTCTTC.

Concerning this clone itself: Additional DNA sequences in this sample encode the identical CDR3. DNA for the CDR3: TGTGCCAGCAGCTTGGGCGGAAGCTCCTACAATGAGCAGTTCTTC. Its protein product is CASSLGGSSYNEQFF. V usage is TRBV5-4 and J usage is TRBJ2-1; D gene uncertain. CDR3 length equals 15 residues. V was cut by 0 bases and J by 0 bases, with 7 bases left in between. Germline CDR1 SGHNT, CDR2 YYREEE (reference sequence).

The chain joins TRBV6-1 to TRBJ1-6; 8 nucleotides agree with TRBD1. Germline V gives CDR1 MNHNS, CDR2 SASEGT. The CDR3 spans 18 residues. With 4 bases clipped from V and 2 bases from J, the junction kept 10 bases outside the gene matches. The CDR3: CASSAGQGSSTYNSPLHF. The CDR3 nucleotides are TGTGCCAGCAGTGCAGGACAGGGCAGTAGCACCTATAATTCACCCCTCCACTTT.

The CDR3 here is CASSLEIAGGTTDTQYF. The CDR3 DNA is TGTGCCAGCAGCTTGGAGATAGCGGGGGGGACCACAGATACGCAGTATTTT. The genes are TRBV5-6 and TRBJ2-3, with 11 bases aligning to TRBD2. Looked up from germline, CDR1 is SGHDT and CDR2 is YYEEEE. J gave up 2 bases and V 0 bases, and 5 bases lay outside the gene matches. This CDR3 region has 17 residues.

CDR3 protein: CASSTGTLQETQYF. The CDR3 DNA follows: TGTGCCAGCAGCACCGGGACTCTGCAAGAGACCCAGTACTTC. V gene TRBV6-6 combines with J gene TRBJ2-5; D might be TRBD2 (6 bases). The CDR3 has 14 residues. Germline values: CDR1 MNHNY, CDR2 SVGAGI (reference sequence). Trimming removed 6 bases at V and 2 bases at J, with 13 bases between.

For this clone: Other DNA sequences in this sample translate to the same CDR3. The chain joins TRBV6-1 to TRBJ2-5, with TRBD2 matching over 12 bases. With V trimmed by 5 bases and J by 3 bases, 4 bases remained unmatched. This CDR3 has 15 amino acids. Germline lookup yields CDR1 MNHNS and CDR2 SASEGT. CDR3 in amino acids: CASSPLAGGEETQYF. CDR3 in DNA: TGTGCCAGCAGTCCCCTAGCGGGGGGGGAAGAGACCCAGTACTTC.

The V call is TRBV5-4, the J call TRBJ2-3; D may match TRBD1 or TRBD2 (5 bases each). This CDR3 comprises 14 residues. V was trimmed by 0 bases and J by 6 bases, leaving 11 bases between them. Germline V lookup: CDR1 SGHNT, CDR2 YYREEE (reference sequence). As DNA, the CDR3 is TGTGCCAGCAGCTTGGCTCGTCGGGGCGATACGCAGTATTTT. It encodes CASSLARRGDTQYF.

The chain links TRBV29-1 to TRBJ2-5; D gene uncertain. Germline V gene data show CDR1 as SQVTM and CDR2 as ANQGSEA. Trimming removed 2 bases from V and 5 bases from J, with 6 bases in between. This CDR3 has 11 residues. The DNA of the CDR3 is TGCAGCGTTGAAATCCGCGAGACCCAGTACTTC. Its translation: CSVEIRETQYF.

The chain has TRBV6-5 and TRBJ1-1; the match to TRBD1 covers 7 bases. The CDR3 runs 12 residues. Germline V gene sequence: CDR1 MNHEY, CDR2 SVGAGI. V gave up 5 bases and J gave up 11 bases; unmatched junction bases: 8. The CDR3 region is CASSKTGVKAFF. The CDR3 nucleotides read TGTGCCAGCAGTAAAACAGGGGTTAAGGCTTTCTTT.

The J gene is TRBJ2-2, the V gene TRBV19, with D hard to call. This CDR3 is built from 15 residues. Looked up from germline, CDR1 is LNHDA and CDR2 is SQIVND (reference sequence). Trimming removed 3 bases from V and 1 base from J, with 9 bases in between. The CDR3 is CASSIPPLNTGELFF. The CDR3 nucleotides are TGTGCCAGTAGTATCCCACCCTTGAACACCGGGGAGCTGTTTTTT. Combining the CDR3 with reference TRBV19 and TRBJ2-2 gives the whole variable domain DGGITQSPKYLFRKEGQNVTLSCEQNLNHDAMYWYRQDPGQGLRLIYYSQIVNDFQKGDIAEGYSVSREKKESFPLTVTSAQKNPTAFYLCASSIPPLNTGELFFGEGSRLTVL.

The chain has TRBV6-1 and TRBJ1-2; D is uncertain. Trimming removed 5 bases at V and 4 bases at J, with 11 bases between. The CDR3 length is 13 residues. Germline lookup yields CDR1 MNHNS and CDR2 SASEGT. The CDR3 protein is CASSNSPGYGYTF. The CDR3, as DNA: TGTGCCAGCAGTAACAGCCCGGGCTATGGCTACACCTTC.

This rearrangement joins TRBV7-2 to TRBJ2-7; possible D gene TRBD1, 6 bases. Germline V gene sequence: CDR1 SGHTA, CDR2 FQGNSA. Deletions cut 1 base from V and 3 bases from J, with 19 bases between. This CDR3 region has 17 residues. The CDR3 loop is CASSLVGVGRGDYEQYF. In DNA form, the CDR3 reads TGTGCCAGCAGCTTAGTGGGGGTGGGCAGGGGAGACTACGAGCAGTACTTC.

The chain has TRBV6-6 and TRBJ1-5; D not resolved. CDR3 length: 12 amino acids. Trimming cost V 6 bases and J 9 bases, with 12 bases left between them. Germline values: CDR1 MNHNY, CDR2 SVGAGI (reference sequence). The chain's CDR3 is CASSQFVGPQHF. In DNA, the CDR3 is TGTGCCAGCAGCCAATTTGTGGGGCCCCAGCATTTT.

This chain links TRBV9 with TRBJ2-7, with 10 bases aligning to TRBD1. Trimming cost V 0 bases and J 5 bases; bases outside gene matches: 5. CDR1 is SGDLS and CDR2 is YYNGEE in the germline V gene. This CDR3 is 15 amino acids long. The CDR3 DNA is TGTGCCAGCAGCGTAGAGGGACAGGGGCACCACGAGCAGTACTTC. Amino acids: CASSVEGQGHHEQYF.

The rearrangement joins TRBV18 to TRBJ2-1, with D unclear. Between the trimmed V and J ends, which lost 5 bases and 0 bases, there was a span of 11 bases. CDR1 and CDR2 from the germline V gene are KGHSH and LQKENI. This CDR3 is 15 amino acids long. The CDR3 loop reads CASSSREISYNEQFF. The DNA for the CDR3 is TGTGCCAGCTCATCTAGGGAAATCTCCTACAATGAGCAGTTCTTC.

V is TRBV5-4 and J is TRBJ2-7, with D possibly being TRBD1 (6 bases). The ends were cut back, 4 bases at V and 6 bases at J, with 17 bases in the middle. Germline CDR1 is SGHNT and CDR2 is YYREEE (reference sequence). CDR3 length: 14 amino acids. As DNA, the CDR3 is TGTGCCAGCAGCCGGTCCCCCAGGGGTTCCGAGCAGTACTTC. It encodes CASSRSPRGSEQYF.

The CDR3 sequence is CASRQLGPNYEQYF. The CDR3 bases are TGTGCCAGCAGGCAACTAGGGCCCAACTACGAGCAGTACTTC. V usage is TRBV27 and J usage is TRBJ2-7, with TRBD2 as a possible D gene (5 bases). Germline assignment: CDR1 MNHEY and CDR2 SMNVEV (reference sequence). The CDR3 covers 14 residues. V was clipped by 6 bases and J by 3 bases, with 15 bases between them.

CDR3 region: CASSLAGPRDTQYF. The CDR3 coding sequence is TGCGCCAGCAGTTTAGCGGGACCCAGAGATACGCAGTATTTT. The chain links TRBV10-1 to TRBJ2-3; TRBD2 agrees at 8 bases. The CDR3 runs to 14 residues. V lost 5 bases to trimming and J lost 5 bases; unmatched junction nucleotides: 6. The germline V gene has CDR1 WNHNN and CDR2 SYGVQD (reference sequence).

This clone was counted between two and nine times. The same CDR3 also results from other DNA sequences found in this sample. This chain connects TRBV5-1 to TRBJ1-6, with D tentatively TRBD1 (6 bases). The CDR3 totals 14 residues. With 0 bases removed from V and 5 bases from J, the gap between germline ends came to 6 bases. CDR1 and CDR2 from the germline V gene are SGHRS and YFSETQ. As DNA, the CDR3 is TGCGCCAGCAGCTTGGGACAGGATAATTCACCCCTCCACTTT. It translates to CASSLGQDNSPLHF.

The J gene is TRBJ1-6, the V gene TRBV7-2, with TRBD1 matching 7 bases. The CDR3 consists of 14 residues. The trim removed 5 bases at V and 7 bases at J, leaving 5 bases unmatched. Per the germline V gene, CDR1 is SGHTA and CDR2 is FQGNSA. In DNA form, the CDR3 reads TGTGCCAGCAGCCTCACGGGACAGAATTCACCCCTCCACTTT. This codes for CASSLTGQNSPLHF. Complete variable domain (other parts from reference TRBV7-2 and TRBJ1-6): GAGVSQSPSNKVTEKGKDVELRCDPISGHTALYWYRQSLGQGLEFLIYFQGNSAPDKSGLPSDRFSAERTGGSVSTLTIQRTQQEDSAVYLCASSLTGQNSPLHFGNGTRLTVT.

About this clone itself: Other DNA sequences of this sample code for an identical CDR3. This chain joins TRBV7-2 and TRBJ2-1; 11 positions agree with TRBD2. Germline CDR1 is SGHTA and CDR2 is FQGNSA. The CDR3 totals 16 residues. Trimming cost V 1 base and J 4 bases; bases outside gene matches: 3. The CDR3 DNA is TGTGCCAGCAGCTTAGAGGGGACTAGCGGATACAATGAGCAGTTCTTC. As protein: CASSLEGTSGYNEQFF.

The CDR3, as DNA: TGTGCCATCAGTGGGACTAGCGGGGGGGCCTTGAGCTCCTACAATGAGCAGTTCTTC. Encoded protein: CAISGTSGGALSSYNEQFF. The chain couples TRBV10-3 to TRBJ2-1, with 15 bases identical to TRBD2. CDR1 is ENHRY and CDR2 is SYGVKD in the germline V gene. The CDR3 is made up of 19 amino acids. V trimming: 4 bases; J trimming: 0 bases; junction bases outside the gene matches: 7.

V is TRBV5-6 and J is TRBJ2-7; no reliable D call. Trimming removed 2 bases from V and 2 bases from J, with 17 bases in between. The germline CDR1 and CDR2 sequences are SGHDT and YYEEEE. The CDR3 runs to 16 residues. DNA for the CDR3: TGTGCCAGCAGCTTTGGGGTGGTAAACCCTCCCTACGAGCAGTACTTC. Amino acid sequence: CASSFGVVNPPYEQYF.